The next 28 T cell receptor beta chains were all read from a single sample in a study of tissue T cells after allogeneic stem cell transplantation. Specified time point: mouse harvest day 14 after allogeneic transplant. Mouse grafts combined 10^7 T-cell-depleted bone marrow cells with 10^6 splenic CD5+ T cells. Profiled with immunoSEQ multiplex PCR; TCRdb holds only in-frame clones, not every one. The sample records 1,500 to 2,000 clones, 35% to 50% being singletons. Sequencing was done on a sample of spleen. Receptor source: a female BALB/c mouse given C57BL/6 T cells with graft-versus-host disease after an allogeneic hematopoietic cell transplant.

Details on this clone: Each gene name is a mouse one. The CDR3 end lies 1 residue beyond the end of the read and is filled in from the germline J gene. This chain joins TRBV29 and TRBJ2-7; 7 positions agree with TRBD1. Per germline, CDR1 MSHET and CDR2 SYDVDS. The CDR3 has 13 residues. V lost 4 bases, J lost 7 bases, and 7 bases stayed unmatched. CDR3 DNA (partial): TGTGCTAGCAGTTCACGGACAGGCGACGAACAGTAC. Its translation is CASSSRTGDEQY. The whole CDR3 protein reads CASSSRTGDEQYF.

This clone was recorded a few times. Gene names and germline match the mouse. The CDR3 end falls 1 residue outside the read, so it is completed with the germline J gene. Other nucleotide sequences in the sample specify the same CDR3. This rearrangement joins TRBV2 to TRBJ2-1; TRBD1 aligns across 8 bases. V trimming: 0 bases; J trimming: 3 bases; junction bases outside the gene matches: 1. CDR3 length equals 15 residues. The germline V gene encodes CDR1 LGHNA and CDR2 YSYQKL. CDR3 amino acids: CASSQEGQGYAEQFF. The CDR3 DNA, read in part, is TGTGCCAGCAGCCAAGAAGGACAGGGCTATGCTGAGCAGTTC.

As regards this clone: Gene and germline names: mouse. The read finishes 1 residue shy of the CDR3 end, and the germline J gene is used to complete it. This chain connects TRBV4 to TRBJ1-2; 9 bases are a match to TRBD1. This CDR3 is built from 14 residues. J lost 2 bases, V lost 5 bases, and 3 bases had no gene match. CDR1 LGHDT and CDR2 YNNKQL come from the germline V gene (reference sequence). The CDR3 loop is CASSNRGRNSDYTF. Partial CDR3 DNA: TGTGCCAGCAGCAACAGGGGGCGGAACTCCGACTACACC.

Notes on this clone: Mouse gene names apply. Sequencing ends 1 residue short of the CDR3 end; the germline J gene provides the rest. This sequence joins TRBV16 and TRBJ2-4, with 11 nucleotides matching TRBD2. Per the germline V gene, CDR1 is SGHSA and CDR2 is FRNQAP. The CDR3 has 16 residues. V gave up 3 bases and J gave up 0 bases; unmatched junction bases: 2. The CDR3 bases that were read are TGTGCAAGCAGCTTCGGGACTGGGGGTAGTCAAAACACCTTGTAC. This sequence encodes CASSFGTGGSQNTLY. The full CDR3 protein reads CASSFGTGGSQNTLYF.

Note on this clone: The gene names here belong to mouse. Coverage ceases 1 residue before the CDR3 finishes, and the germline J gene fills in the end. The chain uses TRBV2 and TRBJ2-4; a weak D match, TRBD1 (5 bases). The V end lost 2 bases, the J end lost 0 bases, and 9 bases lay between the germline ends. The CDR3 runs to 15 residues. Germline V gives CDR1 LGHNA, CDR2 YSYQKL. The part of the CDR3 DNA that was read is TGTGCCAGCAGCCAAATCAGGGAAAGTCAAAACACCTTGTAC. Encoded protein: CASSQIRESQNTLY. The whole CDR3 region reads CASSQIRESQNTLYF.

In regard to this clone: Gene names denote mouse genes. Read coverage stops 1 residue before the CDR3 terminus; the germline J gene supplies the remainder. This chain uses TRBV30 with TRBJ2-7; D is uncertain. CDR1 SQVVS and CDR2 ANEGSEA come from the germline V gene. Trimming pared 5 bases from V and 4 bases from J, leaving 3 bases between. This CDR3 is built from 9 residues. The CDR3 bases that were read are TGTAGTTCTGGATATGAACAGTAC. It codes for CSSGYEQY. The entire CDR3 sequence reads CSSGYEQYF. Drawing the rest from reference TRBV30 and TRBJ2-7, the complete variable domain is SVLLYQKPNRDICQSGTSLKIQCVADSQVVSMFWYQQFQEQSLMLMATANEGSEATYESGFTKDKFPISRPNLTFSTLTVNNARPGDSSIYFCSSGYEQYFGPGTRLTVL.

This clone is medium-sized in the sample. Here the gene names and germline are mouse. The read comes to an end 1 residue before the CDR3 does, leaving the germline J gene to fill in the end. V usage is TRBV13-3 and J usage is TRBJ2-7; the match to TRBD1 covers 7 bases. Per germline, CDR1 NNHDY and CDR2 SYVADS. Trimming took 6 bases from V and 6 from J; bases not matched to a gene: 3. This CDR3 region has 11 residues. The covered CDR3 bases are TGTGCCAGCACCACAGGGGCTGAACAGTAC. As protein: CASTTGAEQY. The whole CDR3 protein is CASTTGAEQYF.

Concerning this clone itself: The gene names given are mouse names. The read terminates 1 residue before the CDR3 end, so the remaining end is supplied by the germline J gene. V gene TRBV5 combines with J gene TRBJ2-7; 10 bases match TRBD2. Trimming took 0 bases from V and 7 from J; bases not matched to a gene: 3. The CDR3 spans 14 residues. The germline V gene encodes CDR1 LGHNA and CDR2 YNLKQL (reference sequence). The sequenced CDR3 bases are TGTGCCAGCAGCCAAGAGACTGGGGGGAGGGAACAGTAC. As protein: CASSQETGGREQY. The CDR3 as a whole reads CASSQETGGREQYF.

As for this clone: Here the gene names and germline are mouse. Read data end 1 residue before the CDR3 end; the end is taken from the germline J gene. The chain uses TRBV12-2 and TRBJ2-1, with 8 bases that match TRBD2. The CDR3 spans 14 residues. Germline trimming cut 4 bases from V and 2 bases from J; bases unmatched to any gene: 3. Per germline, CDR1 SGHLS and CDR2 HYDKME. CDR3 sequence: CASSPGLDYAEQFF. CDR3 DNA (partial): TGTGCCAGCTCCCCGGGACTGGACTATGCTGAGCAGTTC.

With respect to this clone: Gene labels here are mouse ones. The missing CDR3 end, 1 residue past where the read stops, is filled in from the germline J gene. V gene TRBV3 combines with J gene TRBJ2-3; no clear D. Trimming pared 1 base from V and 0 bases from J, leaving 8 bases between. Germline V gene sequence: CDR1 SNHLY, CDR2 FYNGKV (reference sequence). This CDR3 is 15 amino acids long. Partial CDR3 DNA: TGTGCCAGCAGCTTAGATGGGTCTAGTGCAGAAACGCTGTAT. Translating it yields CASSLDGSSAETLY. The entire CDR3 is CASSLDGSSAETLYF.

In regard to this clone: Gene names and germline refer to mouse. CDR3: CASKENSGNTLYF. The CDR3 bases that were read are TGTGCCAGCAAAGAGAATTCTGGAAATACGCTCTAT. The rearrangement uses TRBV13-1 and TRBJ1-3; no clear D. The read gets to within 1 residue of the CDR3 end, and the germline J gene fills in the rest. Germline lookup yields CDR1 NSHNY and CDR2 SYGAGN. This CDR3 is 13 amino acids long. V gave up 6 bases and J gave up 0 bases, with 7 bases separating them.

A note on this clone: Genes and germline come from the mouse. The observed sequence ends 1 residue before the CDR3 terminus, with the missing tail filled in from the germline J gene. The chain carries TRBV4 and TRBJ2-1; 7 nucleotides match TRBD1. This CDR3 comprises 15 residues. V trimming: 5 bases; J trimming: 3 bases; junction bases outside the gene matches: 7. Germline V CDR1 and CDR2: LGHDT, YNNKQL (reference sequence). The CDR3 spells CASSGRDRIYAEQFF. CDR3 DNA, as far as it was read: TGTGCCAGCAGCGGCCGGGACAGAATCTATGCTGAGCAGTTC. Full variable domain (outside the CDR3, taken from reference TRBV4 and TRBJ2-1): ETAVFQTPNYHVTQVGNEVSFNCKQTLGHDTMYWYKQDSKKLLKIMFSYNNKQLIVNETVPRRFSPQSSDKAHLNLRIKSVEPEDSAVYLCASSGRDRIYAEQFFGPGTRLTVL.

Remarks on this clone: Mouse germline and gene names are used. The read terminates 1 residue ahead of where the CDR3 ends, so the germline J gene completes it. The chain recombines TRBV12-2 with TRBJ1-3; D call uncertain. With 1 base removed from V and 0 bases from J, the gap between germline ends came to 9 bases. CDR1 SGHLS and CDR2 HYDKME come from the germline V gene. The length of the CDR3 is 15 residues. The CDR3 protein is CASSLGKNSGNTLYF. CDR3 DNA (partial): TGTGCCAGCTCTCTAGGCAAAAATTCTGGAAATACGCTCTAT. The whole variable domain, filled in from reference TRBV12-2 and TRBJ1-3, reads NSGVVQSPRYIIKGKGERSILKCIPISGHLSVAWYQQTQGQELKFFIQHYDKMERDKGNLPSRFSVQQFDDYHSEMNMSALELEDSAVYFCASSLGKNSGNTLYFGEGSRLIVV.

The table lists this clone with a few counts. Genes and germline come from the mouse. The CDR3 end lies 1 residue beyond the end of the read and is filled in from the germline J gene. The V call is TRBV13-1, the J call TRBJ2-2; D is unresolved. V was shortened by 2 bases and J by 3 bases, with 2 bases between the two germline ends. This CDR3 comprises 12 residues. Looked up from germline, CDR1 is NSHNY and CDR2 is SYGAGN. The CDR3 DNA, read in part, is TGTGCCAGCAGTGAATACACCGGGCAGCTCTAC. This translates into CASSEYTGQLY. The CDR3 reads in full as CASSEYTGQLYF.

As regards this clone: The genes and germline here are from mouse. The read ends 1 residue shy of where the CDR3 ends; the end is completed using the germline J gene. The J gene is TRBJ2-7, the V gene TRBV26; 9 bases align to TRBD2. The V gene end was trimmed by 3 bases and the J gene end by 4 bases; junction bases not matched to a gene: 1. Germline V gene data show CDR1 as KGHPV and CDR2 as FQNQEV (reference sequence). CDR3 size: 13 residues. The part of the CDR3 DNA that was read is TGTGCCAGCAGTCTTGGACTGGGGTATGAACAGTAC. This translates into CASSLGLGYEQY. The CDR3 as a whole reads CASSLGLGYEQYF.

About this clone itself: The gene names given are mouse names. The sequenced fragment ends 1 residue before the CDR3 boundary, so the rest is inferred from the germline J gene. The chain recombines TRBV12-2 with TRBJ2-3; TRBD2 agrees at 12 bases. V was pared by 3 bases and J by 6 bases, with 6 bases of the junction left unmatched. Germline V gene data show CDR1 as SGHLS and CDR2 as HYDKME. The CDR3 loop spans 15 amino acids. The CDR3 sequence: CASSDRDWGVETLYF. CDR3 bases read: TGTGCCAGCTCTGACCGGGACTGGGGGGTGGAAACGCTGTAT.

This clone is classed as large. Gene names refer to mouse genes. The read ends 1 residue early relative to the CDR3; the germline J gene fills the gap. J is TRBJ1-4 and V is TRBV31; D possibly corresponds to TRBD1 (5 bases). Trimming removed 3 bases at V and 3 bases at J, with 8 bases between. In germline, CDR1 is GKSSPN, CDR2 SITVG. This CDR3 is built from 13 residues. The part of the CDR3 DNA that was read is TGTGCCTGGAGGGGGGTGGCCAACGAAAGATTATTT. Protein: CAWRGVANERLF. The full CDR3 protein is CAWRGVANERLFF.

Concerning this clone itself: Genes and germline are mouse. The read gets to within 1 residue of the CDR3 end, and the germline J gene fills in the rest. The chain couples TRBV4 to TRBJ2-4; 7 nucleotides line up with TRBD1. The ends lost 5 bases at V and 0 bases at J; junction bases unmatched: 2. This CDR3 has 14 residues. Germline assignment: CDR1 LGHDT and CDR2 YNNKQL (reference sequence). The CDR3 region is CASSGTVSQNTLYF. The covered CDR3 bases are TGTGCCAGCAGCGGGACAGTTAGTCAAAACACCTTGTAC.

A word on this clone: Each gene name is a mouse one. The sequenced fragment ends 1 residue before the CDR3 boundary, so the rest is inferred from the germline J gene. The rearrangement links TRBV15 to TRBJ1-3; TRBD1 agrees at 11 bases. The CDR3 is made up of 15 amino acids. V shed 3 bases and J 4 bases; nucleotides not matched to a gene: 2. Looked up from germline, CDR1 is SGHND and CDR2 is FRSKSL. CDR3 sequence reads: CASSFGQGAGNTLYF. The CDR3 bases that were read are TGTGCCAGCAGTTTTGGACAGGGGGCCGGAAATACGCTCTAT.

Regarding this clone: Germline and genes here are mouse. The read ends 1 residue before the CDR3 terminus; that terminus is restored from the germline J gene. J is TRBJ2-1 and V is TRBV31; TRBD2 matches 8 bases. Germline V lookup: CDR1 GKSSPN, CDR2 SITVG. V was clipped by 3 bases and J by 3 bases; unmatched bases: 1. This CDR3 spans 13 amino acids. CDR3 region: CAWSGLGYAEQFF. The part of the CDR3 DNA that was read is TGTGCCTGGAGCGGACTGGGCTATGCTGAGCAGTTC.

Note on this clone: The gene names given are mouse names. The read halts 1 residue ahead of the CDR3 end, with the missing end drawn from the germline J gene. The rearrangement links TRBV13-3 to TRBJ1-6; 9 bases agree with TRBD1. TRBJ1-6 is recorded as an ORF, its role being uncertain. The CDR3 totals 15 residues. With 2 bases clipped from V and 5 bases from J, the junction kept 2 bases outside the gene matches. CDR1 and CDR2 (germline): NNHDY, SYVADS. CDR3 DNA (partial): TGTGCCAGCAGTGAAGGGGACAGGGATAATTCGCCCCTCTAC. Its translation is CASSEGDRDNSPLY. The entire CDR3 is CASSEGDRDNSPLYF.

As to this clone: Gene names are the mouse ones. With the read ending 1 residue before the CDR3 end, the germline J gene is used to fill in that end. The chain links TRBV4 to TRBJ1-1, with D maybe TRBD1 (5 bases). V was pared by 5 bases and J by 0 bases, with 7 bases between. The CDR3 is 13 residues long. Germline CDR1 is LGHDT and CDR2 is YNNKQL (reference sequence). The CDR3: CASSGTPNTEVFF. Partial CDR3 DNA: TGTGCCAGCAGCGGGACTCCAAACACAGAAGTCTTC.

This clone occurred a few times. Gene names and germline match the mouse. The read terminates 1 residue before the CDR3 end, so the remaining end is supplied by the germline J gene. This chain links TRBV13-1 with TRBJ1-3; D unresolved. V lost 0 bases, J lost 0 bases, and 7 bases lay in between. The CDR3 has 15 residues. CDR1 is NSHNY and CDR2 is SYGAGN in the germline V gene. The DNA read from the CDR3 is TGTGCCAGCAGTGATGCACCCATTTCTGGAAATACGCTCTAT. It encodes CASSDAPISGNTLY. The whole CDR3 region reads CASSDAPISGNTLYF.

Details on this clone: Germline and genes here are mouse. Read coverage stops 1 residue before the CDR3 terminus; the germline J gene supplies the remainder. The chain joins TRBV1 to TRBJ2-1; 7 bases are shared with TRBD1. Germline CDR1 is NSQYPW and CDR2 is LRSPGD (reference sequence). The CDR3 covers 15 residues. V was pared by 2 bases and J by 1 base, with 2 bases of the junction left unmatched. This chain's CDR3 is CTCSARDRNYAEQFF. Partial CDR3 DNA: TGCACCTGCAGTGCACGGGACAGAAACTATGCTGAGCAGTTC.

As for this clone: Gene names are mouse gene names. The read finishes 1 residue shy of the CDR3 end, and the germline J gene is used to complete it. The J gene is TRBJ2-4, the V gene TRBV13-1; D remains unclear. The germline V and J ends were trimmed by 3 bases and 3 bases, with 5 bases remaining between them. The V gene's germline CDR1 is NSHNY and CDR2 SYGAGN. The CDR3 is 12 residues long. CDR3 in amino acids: CASSGAQNTLYF. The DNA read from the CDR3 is TGTGCCAGCAGTGGGGCCCAAAACACCTTGTAC.

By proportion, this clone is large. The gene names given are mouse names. CDR3 sequence: CASSLRGDLSGNTLYF. CDR3 DNA, as far as it was read: TGTGCCAGCAGTTTAAGGGGGGACCTTTCTGGAAATACGCTCTAT. This chain links TRBV15 with TRBJ1-3, with D maybe TRBD1 (6 bases). Read coverage stops 1 residue before the CDR3 terminus; the germline J gene supplies the remainder. The CDR3 contains 16 residues. Looked up from germline, CDR1 is SGHND and CDR2 is FRSKSL. V was clipped by 2 bases and J by 0 bases, with 11 bases between them. The full variable domain, with the rest looked up from reference TRBV15 and TRBJ1-3, is DAGVTQTPRHEVAEKGQTIILKCEPVSGHNDLFWYRQTKIQGLELLSYFRSKSLMEDGGAFKDRFKAEMLNSSFSTLKIQPTEPKDSAVYLCASSLRGDLSGNTLYFGEGSRLIVV.

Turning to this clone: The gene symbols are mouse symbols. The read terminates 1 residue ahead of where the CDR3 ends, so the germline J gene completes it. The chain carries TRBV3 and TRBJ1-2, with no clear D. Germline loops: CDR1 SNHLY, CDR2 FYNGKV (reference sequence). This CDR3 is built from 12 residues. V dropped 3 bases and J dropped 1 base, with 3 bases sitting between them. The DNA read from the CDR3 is TGTGCCAGCAGCTTTCAAAACTCCGACTACACC. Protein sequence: CASSFQNSDYT. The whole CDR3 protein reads CASSFQNSDYTF.

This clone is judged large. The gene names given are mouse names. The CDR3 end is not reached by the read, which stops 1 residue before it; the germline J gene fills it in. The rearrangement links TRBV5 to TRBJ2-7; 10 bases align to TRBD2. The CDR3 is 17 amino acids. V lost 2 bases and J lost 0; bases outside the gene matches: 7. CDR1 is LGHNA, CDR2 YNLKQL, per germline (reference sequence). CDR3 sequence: CASSQNNWGGSSYEQYF. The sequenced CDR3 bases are TGTGCCAGCAGCCAAAATAACTGGGGGGGTAGCTCCTATGAACAGTAC.